The T cell receptor (beta chain) under discussion was sequenced for a study of shared clonotypes between healthy human individuals. Only in-frame clones appear in the TCRdb table, and some are missing; sequencing was by immunoSEQ multiplex PCR. The table has over a million clones, 98% to 99% seen once. The clonotype comes from a man between 25 and 39 years old in good health. Sequenced sample: naive CD4+ T cells sorted from blood. Indicated subset: CD45RA+ positively selected.

For the CDR3, the DNA is TGCGCCAGCAGTGAGTCGGCTAGCGGGTTTTACAATGAGCAGTTCTTC. It codes for CASSESASGFYNEQFF. The rearrangement links TRBV10-1 to TRBJ2-1; 8 nucleotides line up with TRBD2. The length of the CDR3 is 16 residues. The germline V gene has CDR1 WNHNN and CDR2 SYGVQD (reference sequence). J was trimmed by 4 bases and V by 0 bases; bases with no gene match: 5.